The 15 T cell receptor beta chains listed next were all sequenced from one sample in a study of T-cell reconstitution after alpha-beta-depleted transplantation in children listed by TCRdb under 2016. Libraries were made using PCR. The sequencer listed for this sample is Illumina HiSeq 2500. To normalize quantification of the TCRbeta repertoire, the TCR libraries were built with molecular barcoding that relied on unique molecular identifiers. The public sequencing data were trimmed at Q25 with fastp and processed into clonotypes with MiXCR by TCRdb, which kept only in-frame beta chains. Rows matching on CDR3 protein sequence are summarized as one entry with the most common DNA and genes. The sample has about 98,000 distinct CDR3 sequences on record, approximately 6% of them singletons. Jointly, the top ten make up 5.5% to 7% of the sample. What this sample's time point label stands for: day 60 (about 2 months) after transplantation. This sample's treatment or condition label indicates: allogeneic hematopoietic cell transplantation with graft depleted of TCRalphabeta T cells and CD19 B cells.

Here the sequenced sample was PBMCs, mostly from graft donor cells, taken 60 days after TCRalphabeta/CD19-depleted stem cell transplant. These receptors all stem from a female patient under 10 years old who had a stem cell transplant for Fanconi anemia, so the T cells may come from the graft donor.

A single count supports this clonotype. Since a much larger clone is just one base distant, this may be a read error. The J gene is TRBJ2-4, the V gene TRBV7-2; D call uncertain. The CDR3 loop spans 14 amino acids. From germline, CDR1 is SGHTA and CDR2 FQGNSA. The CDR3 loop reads CASGLDLAKNIQYF. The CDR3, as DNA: TGTGCCAGCGGCTTAGACCTAGCCAAAAACATTCAGTACTTC.

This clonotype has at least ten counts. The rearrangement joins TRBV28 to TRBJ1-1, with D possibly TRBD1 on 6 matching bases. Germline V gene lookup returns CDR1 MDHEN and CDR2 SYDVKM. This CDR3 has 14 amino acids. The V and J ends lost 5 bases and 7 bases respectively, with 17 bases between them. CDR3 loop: CASSPPQGAVEAFF. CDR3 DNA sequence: TGTGCCAGCAGTCCGCCACAGGGAGCAGTTGAAGCTTTCTTT. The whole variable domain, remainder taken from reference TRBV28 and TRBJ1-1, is DVKVTQSSRYLVKRTGEKVFLECVQDMDHENMFWYRQDPGLGLRLIYFSYDVKMKEKGDIPEGYSVSREKKERFSLILESASTNQTSMYLCASSPPQGAVEAFFGQGTRLTVV.

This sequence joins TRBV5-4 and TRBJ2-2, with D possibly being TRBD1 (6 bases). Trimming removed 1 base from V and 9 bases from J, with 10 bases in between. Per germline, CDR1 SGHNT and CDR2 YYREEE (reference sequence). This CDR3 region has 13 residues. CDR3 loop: CASSLLGAWELFF. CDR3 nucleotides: TGTGCCAGCAGCTTGTTGGGGGCCTGGGAGCTGTTTTTT. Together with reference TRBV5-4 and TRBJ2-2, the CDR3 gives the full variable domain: ETGVTQSPTHLIKTRGQQVTLRCSSQSGHNTVSWYQQALGQGPQFIFQYYREEENGRGNFPPRFSGLQFPNYSSELNVNALELDDSALYLCASSLLGAWELFFGEGSRLTVL.

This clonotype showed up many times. Written as DNA, the CDR3 is TGCGCCAGCAGCTCCGTGGCTGGAGTCCCGACCCAGTACTTC. Translated: CASSSVAGVPTQYF. The chain carries TRBV5-1 and TRBJ2-5; D is uncertain. This CDR3 has 14 amino acids. Germline CDR1 is SGHRS and CDR2 is YFSETQ. Trimming left V 3 bases short and J 7 bases short, with 16 bases between.

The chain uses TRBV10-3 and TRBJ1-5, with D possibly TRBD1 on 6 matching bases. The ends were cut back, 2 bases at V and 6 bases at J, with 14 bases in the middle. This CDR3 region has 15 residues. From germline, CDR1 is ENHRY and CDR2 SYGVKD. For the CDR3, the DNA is TGTGCCATCAGTGAGATGGCCAGGGGTGGTCAGCCCCAGCATTTT. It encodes CAISEMARGGQPQHF.

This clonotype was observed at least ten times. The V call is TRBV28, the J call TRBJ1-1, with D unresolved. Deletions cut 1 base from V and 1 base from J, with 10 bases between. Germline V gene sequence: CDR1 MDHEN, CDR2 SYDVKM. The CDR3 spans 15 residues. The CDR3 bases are TGTGCCAGCAGTTTATATGCCGTGGGGAACACTGAAGCTTTCTTT. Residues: CASSLYAVGNTEAFF.

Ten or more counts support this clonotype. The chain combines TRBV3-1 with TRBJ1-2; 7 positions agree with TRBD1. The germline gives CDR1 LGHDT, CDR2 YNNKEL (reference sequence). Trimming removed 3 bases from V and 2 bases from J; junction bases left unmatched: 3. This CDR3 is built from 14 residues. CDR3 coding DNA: TGTGCCAGCAGCCAGGGACAGTTAAACTATGGCTACACCTTC. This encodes CASSQGQLNYGYTF.

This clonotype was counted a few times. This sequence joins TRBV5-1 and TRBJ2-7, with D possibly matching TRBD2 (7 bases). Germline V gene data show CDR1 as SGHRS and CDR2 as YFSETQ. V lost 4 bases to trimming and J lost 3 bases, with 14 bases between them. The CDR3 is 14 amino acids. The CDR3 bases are TGCGCCAGCAGCCCCGGCGGGGGCGTCTACGAGCAGTACTTC. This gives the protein CASSPGGGVYEQYF.

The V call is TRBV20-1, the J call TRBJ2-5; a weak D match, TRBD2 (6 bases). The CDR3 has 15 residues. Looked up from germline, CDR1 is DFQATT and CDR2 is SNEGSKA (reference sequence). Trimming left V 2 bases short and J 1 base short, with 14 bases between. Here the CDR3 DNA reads TGCAGTGCTAGAAAGTGGGCGGGGACCCAAGAGACCCAGTACTTC. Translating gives CSARKWAGTQETQYF.

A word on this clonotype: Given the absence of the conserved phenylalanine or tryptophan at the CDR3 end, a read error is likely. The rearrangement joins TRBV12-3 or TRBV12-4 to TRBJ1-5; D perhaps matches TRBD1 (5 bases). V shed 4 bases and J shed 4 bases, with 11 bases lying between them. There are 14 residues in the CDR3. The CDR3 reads CASSSRGLNQPQHC. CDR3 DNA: TGTGCCAGCAGTTCCCGGGGCCTTAATCAGCCCCAGCATTGT.

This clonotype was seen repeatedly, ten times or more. CDR3 bases: TGTGCCAGCAGCGCCCAGGGGGCGAACATTCAGTACTTC. Amino acid sequence: CASSAQGANIQYF. This chain connects TRBV5-6 to TRBJ2-4; 8 positions match TRBD1. Germline CDR1 and CDR2: SGHDT and YYEEEE. Trimming removed 4 bases from V and 7 bases from J; junction bases left unmatched: 4. The CDR3 consists of 13 residues.

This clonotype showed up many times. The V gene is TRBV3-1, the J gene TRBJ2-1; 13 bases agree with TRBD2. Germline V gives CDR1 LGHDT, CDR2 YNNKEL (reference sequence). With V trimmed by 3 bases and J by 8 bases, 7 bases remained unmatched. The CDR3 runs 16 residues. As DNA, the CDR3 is TGTGCCAGCAGCCAGACTAGCGGGAGGCAGACGTATGAGCAGTTCTTC. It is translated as CASSQTSGRQTYEQFF.

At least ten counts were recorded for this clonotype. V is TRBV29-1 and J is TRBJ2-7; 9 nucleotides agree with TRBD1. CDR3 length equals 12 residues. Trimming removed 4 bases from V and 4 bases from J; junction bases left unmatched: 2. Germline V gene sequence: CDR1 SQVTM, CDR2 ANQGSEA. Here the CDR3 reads CSVGGTGYEQYF. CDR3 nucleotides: TGCAGCGTTGGAGGGACAGGGTACGAGCAGTACTTC.

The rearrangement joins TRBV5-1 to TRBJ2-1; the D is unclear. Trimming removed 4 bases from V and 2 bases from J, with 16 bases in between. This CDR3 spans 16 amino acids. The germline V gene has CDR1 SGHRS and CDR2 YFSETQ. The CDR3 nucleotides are TGCGCCAGCAGCATACCTCGTCTGTCTCCCTACAATGAGCAGTTCTTC. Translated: CASSIPRLSPYNEQFF.

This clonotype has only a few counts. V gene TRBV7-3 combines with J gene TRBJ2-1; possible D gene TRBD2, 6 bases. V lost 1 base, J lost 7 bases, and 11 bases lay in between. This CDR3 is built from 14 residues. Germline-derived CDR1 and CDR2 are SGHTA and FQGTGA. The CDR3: CASSLSAGRNEQFF. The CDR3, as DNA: TGTGCCAGCAGCTTAAGTGCAGGGAGGAATGAGCAGTTCTTC. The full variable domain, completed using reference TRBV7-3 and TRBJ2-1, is GAGVSQTPSNKVTEKGKYVELRCDPISGHTALYWYRQSLGQGPEFLIYFQGTGAADDSGLPNDRFFAVRPEGSVSTLKIQRTERGDSAVYLCASSLSAGRNEQFFGPGTRLTVL.